By share, the clone carrying this TCR beta chain ranks as large. Its antigen is as yet unknown. The genes and germline here are from mouse. The read is 1 residue too short to cover the CDR3 end, so that end is filled in from the germline J gene. This record comes from a study of tissue T cells after allogeneic stem cell transplantation. This CDR3 is built from 14 residues. Trimming cost V 2 bases and J 4 bases; bases outside gene matches: 6. Germline V gene sequence: CDR1 SGHSN, CDR2 HYEKVE. Study-level findings and limits: Few T cell clones were shared across patients, but motif clusters showed tissue-specific shared signatures. Anatomically similar tissues had similar TCR repertoires within each patient.

Time point reported: mouse harvest day 7 after allogeneic transplant. Mouse grafts combined 10^7 T-cell-depleted bone marrow cells with 10^6 splenic CD5+ T cells. Tissues came from B6→BALB/c major-mismatch GVHD mice at day 7 or 14. Libraries were prepared by immunoSEQ multiplex PCR; TCRdb keeps only in-frame clonotypes and omits some of them. The profile shows around 6,200 clones, about half of them singletons. The chain uses TRBV12-1 and TRBJ2-7, with 8 bases that match TRBD2. The sample consisted of gut tissue. The TCR originated in a female BALB/c mouse given C57BL/6 T cells with graft-versus-host disease after an allogeneic hematopoietic cell transplant. The part of the CDR3 DNA that was read is TGTGCCAGCTCTCCCCGGGGGGGCGGATATGAACAGTAC. This encodes CASSPRGGGYEQY. The full CDR3 protein is CASSPRGGGYEQYF.